The rows below give T cell receptor beta chains drawn from one sample of a study of blood T cell repertoires in COVID-19. The protocol was immunoSEQ multiplex PCR, while the TCRdb copy is restricted to in-frame clones and leaves out a portion. The sample has about 280,000 clones; 91% are singletons. What was sequenced was PBMCs or T cells enriched from blood (not recorded which). These receptors were obtained from a man aged 35 to 55 who had been exposed to COVID-19. Each CDR3 is given with its conserved first and last residue. The order of the fields is CDR3 protein, CDR3 DNA, V gene, D gene, clone size, J gene. D genes are given only for firm matches. Size is omitted from some rows. Given values are once, few, many or a class for expanded clones.

CDR3 protein: CASSLTGSETQYF
CDR3 DNA: TGTGCCAGCAGTTTGACAGGGAGTGAGACCCAGTACTTC
V gene: TRBV27
D gene: TRBD1
clone size: .
J gene: TRBJ2-5

CDR3 protein: CASGLIDEQFF
CDR3 DNA: TGTGCCAGCGGACTTATCGATGAGCAGTTCTTC
V gene: TRBV21-1
D gene: .
clone size: .
J gene: TRBJ2-1

CDR3 protein: CASSIKPPIKTGDNYGYTF
CDR3 DNA: TGTGCCAGTAGTATTAAGCCGCCCATTAAAACAGGGGACAACTATGGCTACACCTTC
V gene: TRBV19
D gene: TRBD1
clone size: .
J gene: TRBJ1-2

CDR3 protein: CATRSTVKNIQYF
CDR3 DNA: TGTGCCACTCGTTCTACCGTCAAAAACATTCAGTACTTC
V gene: TRBV28
D gene: .
clone size: .
J gene: TRBJ2-4

CDR3 protein: CASRNILAGGYEQYF
CDR3 DNA: TGTGCCAGCAGGAATATCCTAGCGGGAGGCTACGAGCAGTACTTC
V gene: TRBV6-5
D gene: TRBD2
clone size: .
J gene: TRBJ2-7

CDR3 protein: CASSYRLGVDEQYF
CDR3 DNA: TGTGCCAGCAGTTACAGACTAGGGGTGGACGAGCAGTACTTC
V gene: TRBV6-2/TRBV6-3
D gene: .
clone size: .
J gene: TRBJ2-7

CDR3 protein: CATSDPPEREGINTQYF
CDR3 DNA: TGTGCCACCAGTGATCCCCCAGAGCGGGAGGGTATTAATACGCAGTATTTT
V gene: TRBV24-1
D gene: TRBD2
clone size: .
J gene: TRBJ2-3

CDR3 protein: CASSSVQSQPQHF
CDR3 DNA: TGTGCCAGCAGCTCGGTCCAAAGTCAGCCCCAGCATTTT
V gene: TRBV7-9
D gene: .
clone size: .
J gene: TRBJ1-5

CDR3 protein: CASGLVTGQVLAKNIQYF
CDR3 DNA: TGTGCTAGTGGTTTGGTAACCGGTCAGGTTCTAGCCAAAAACATTCAGTACTTC
V gene: TRBV12-5
D gene: .
clone size: .
J gene: TRBJ2-4

CDR3 protein: CASSSRGTGETQYF
CDR3 DNA: TGTGCCAGCAGTTCACGGGGTACGGGGGAGACCCAGTACTTC
V gene: TRBV27
D gene: .
clone size: .
J gene: TRBJ2-5

CDR3 protein: CASSVAITGNTEAFF
CDR3 DNA: TGTGCCAGCAGCGTAGCTATCACGGGGAACACTGAAGCTTTCTTT
V gene: TRBV9
D gene: .
clone size: .
J gene: TRBJ1-1

CDR3 protein: CASNSGQLSTGELFF
CDR3 DNA: TGTGCCAGCAACTCGGGACAGCTCAGCACCGGGGAGCTGTTTTTT
V gene: TRBV6-5
D gene: TRBD1
clone size: .
J gene: TRBJ2-2

CDR3 protein: CASSSQGFLGELFF
CDR3 DNA: TGTGCCAGCAGCTCACAGGGTTTCCTCGGGGAGCTGTTTTTT
V gene: TRBV7-9
D gene: .
clone size: .
J gene: TRBJ2-2

CDR3 protein: CASSFNGGETQYF
CDR3 DNA: TGTGCCAGCAGCTTTAATGGCGGGGAGACCCAGTACTTC
V gene: TRBV7-2
D gene: .
clone size: .
J gene: TRBJ2-5

CDR3 protein: CASSLLSEQFF
CDR3 DNA: TGTGCCAGCAGCTTGCTTAGTGAGCAGTTCTTC
V gene: TRBV7-2
D gene: .
clone size: .
J gene: TRBJ2-1

CDR3 protein: CATSDPRTGNTEAFF
CDR3 DNA: TGTGCCACCAGTGATCCGAGGACAGGGAACACTGAAGCTTTCTTT
V gene: TRBV24-1
D gene: TRBD1
clone size: .
J gene: TRBJ1-1

CDR3 protein: CASSTNGGTGELFF
CDR3 DNA: TGTGCCAGCAGTACTAACGGGGGTACCGGGGAGCTGTTTTTT
V gene: TRBV2
D gene: .
clone size: few
J gene: TRBJ2-2

CDR3 protein: CASSLTGVGSYEQYF
CDR3 DNA: TGCGCCAGCAGCTTGACAGGTGTGGGCTCCTACGAGCAGTACTTC
V gene: TRBV5-1
D gene: .
clone size: .
J gene: TRBJ2-7

CDR3 protein: CASSDSDSEVAETQYF
CDR3 DNA: TGTGCCAGCAGTGACTCGGATTCTGAGGTAGCGGAGACCCAGTACTTC
V gene: TRBV6-4
D gene: .
clone size: once
J gene: TRBJ2-5

CDR3 protein: CASSPRWSNQPQHF
CDR3 DNA: TGTGCCAGCAGCCCCAGATGGAGCAATCAGCCCCAGCATTTT
V gene: TRBV5-6
D gene: .
clone size: .
J gene: TRBJ1-5

CDR3 protein: CATSGREGLTGELFF
CDR3 DNA: TGTGCCACCAGCGGACGGGAAGGTTTAACCGGGGAGCTGTTTTTT
V gene: TRBV15
D gene: .
clone size: .
J gene: TRBJ2-2